This T cell receptor (beta chain) was sequenced for a study of cytomegalovirus exposure and HLA in healthy donors. Notes on the study in general: Donors belonging to an Asian-associated ancestry cluster reportedly showed fewer N-insertions in productive TCRs than the 666-donor mean, according to what a later analysis found. Apart from CMV serostatus, no immune exposure information was available. Later analysis suggested links between common viral pathogens and several top significant clusters. A few CMV-associated chains were confirmed in vitro to be specific for CMV antigens.

Comments on this clone: Its target is unknown.

PCR employed 60 Vbeta and 13 Jbeta primers. The protocol was immunoSEQ multiplex PCR, while the TCRdb copy is restricted to in-frame clones and leaves out a portion. The data contain some 120,000 clones, just under 75% of them singletons. The clonotype originates from a man aged 40-49 years in good health and CMV-seropositive. The sequenced material came from PBMCs.

The CDR3 region has the DNA TGCGCCAGCAGTGAACTGGTACGTGCAGCGGGTGGTGGCCACAATGAGCAGTTCTTC. It yields the protein CASSELVRAAGGGHNEQFF. The chain joins TRBV10-2 to TRBJ2-1, with a weak D call TRBD2 (6 bases). The CDR3 is 19 residues long. The V and J ends lost 3 bases and 5 bases respectively, with 26 bases between them. CDR1 and CDR2 from the germline V gene are WSHSY and SAAADI.